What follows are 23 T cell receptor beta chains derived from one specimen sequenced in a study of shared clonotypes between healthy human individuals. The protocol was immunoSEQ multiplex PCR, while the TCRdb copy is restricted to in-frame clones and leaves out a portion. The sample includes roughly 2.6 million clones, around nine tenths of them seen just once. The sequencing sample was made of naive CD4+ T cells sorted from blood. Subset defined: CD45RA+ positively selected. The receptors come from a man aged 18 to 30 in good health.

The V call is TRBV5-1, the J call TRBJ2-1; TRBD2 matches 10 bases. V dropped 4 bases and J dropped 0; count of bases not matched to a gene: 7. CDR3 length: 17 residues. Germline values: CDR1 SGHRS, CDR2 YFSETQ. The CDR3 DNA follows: TGCGCCAGCAGCCCAAGGACTAGCGGAAGCTCCTACAATGAGCAGTTCTTC. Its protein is CASSPRTSGSSYNEQFF. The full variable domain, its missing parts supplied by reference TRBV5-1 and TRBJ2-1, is KAGVTQTPRYLIKTRGQQVTLSCSPISGHRSVSWYQQTPGQGLQFLFEYFSETQRNKGNFPGRFSGRQFSNSRSEMNVSTLELGDSALYLCASSPRTSGSSYNEQFFGPGTRLTVL.

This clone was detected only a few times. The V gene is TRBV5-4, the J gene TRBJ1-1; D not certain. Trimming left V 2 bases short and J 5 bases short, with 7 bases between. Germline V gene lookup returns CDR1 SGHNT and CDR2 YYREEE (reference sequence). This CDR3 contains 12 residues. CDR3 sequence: CASSLPRTEAFF. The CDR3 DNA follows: TGTGCCAGCAGCTTACCCAGGACTGAAGCTTTCTTT.

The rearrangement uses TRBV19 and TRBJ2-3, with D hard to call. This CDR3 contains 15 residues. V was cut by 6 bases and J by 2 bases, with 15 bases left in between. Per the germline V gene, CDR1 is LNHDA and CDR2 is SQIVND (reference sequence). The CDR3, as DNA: TGTGCCAGTAGCGCCCAGGTCCGGACCACAGATACGCAGTATTTT. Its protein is CASSAQVRTTDTQYF.

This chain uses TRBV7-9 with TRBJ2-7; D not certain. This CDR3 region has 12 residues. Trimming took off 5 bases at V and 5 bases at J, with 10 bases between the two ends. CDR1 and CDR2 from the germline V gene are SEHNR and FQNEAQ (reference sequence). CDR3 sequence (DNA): TGTGCCAGCAGCCTCAATTCCGACGAGCAGTACTTC. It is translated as CASSLNSDEQYF.

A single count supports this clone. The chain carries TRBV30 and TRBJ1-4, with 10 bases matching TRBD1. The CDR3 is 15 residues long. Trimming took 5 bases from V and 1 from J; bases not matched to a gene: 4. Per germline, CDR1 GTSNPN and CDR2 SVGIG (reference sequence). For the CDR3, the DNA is TGTGCCTGGGGGACAGGGGTGGTAACTAATGAAAAACTGTTTTTT. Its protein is CAWGTGVVTNEKLFF.

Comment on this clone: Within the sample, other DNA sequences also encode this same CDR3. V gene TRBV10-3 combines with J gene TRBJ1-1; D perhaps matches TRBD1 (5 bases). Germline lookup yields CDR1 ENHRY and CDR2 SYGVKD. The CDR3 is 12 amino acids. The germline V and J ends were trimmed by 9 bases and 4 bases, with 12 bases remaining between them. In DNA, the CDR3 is TGTGCCATAAGGCAGGGAGGCACTGAAGCTTTCTTT. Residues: CAIRQGGTEAFF.

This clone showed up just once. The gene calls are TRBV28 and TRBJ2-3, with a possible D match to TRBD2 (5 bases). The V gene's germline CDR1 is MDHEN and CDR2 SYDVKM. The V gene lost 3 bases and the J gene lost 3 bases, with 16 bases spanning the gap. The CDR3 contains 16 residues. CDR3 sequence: CASSFYEEVGTDTQYF. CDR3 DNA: TGTGCCAGCAGTTTTTACGAGGAGGTTGGGACAGATACGCAGTATTTT.

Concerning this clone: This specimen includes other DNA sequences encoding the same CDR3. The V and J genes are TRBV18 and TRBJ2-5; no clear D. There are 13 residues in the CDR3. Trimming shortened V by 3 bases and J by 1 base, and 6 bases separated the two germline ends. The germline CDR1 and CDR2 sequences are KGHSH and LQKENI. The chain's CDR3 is CASSPGLQETQYF. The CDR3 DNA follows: TGTGCCAGCTCACCCGGTCTCCAAGAGACCCAGTACTTC.

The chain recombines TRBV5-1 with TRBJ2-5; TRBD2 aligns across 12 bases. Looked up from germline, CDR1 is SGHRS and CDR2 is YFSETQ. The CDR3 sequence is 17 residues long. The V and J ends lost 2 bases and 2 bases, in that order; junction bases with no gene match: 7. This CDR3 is CASSLLGLAGLQETQYF. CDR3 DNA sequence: TGCGCCAGCAGCTTACTAGGACTAGCGGGATTACAAGAGACCCAGTACTTC. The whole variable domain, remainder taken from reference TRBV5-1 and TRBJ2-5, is KAGVTQTPRYLIKTRGQQVTLSCSPISGHRSVSWYQQTPGQGLQFLFEYFSETQRNKGNFPGRFSGRQFSNSRSEMNVSTLELGDSALYLCASSLLGLAGLQETQYFGPGTRLLVL.

CDR3 residues: CASSLHGTGGFSGYTF. In DNA form, the CDR3 reads TGTGCCAGCAGCTTGCATGGGACAGGGGGGTTCTCTGGCTACACCTTC. The genes are TRBV7-2 and TRBJ1-2, with TRBD1 matching 11 bases. After removal of 3 bases from V and 7 bases from J, the junction contained 10 bases not matched to a gene. The germline V gene encodes CDR1 SGHTA and CDR2 FQGNSA. This CDR3 comprises 16 residues.

The CDR3 is CASSWDSGGNTIYF. For the CDR3, the DNA is TGTGCCAGCAGTTGGGACAGTGGTGGAAACACCATATATTTT. The J gene is TRBJ1-3, the V gene TRBV6-1; TRBD1 matches 7 bases. V lost 5 bases to trimming and J lost 3 bases; unmatched junction nucleotides: 4. CDR3 length: 14 residues. Germline-derived CDR1 and CDR2 are MNHNS and SASEGT.

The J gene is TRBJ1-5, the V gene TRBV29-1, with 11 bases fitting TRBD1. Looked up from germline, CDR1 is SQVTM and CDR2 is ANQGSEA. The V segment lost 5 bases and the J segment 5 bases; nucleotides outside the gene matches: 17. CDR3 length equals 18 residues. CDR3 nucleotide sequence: TGCAGCGTTCCCCTCCCCTTCGGACAGGGGGCGCGTGATCAGCCCCAGCATTTT. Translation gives CSVPLPFGQGARDQPQHF.

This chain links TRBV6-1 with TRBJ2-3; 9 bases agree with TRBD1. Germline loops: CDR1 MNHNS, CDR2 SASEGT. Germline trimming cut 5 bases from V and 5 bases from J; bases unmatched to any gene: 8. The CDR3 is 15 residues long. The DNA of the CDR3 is TGTGCCAGCAGTCTACAGGGGGCGCAGGTAGATACGCAGTATTTT. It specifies CASSLQGAQVDTQYF.

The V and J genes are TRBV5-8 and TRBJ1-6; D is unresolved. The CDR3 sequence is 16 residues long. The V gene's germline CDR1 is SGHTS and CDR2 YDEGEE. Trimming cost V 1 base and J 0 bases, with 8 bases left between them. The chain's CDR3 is CASSLTGSSYNSPLHF. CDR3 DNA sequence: TGTGCCAGCAGCTTGACCGGGAGCTCCTATAATTCACCCCTCCACTTT.

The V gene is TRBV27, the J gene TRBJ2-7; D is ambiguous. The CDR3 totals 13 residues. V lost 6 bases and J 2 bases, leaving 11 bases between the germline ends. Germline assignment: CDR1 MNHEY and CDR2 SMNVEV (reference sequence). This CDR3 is CASSPRSAYEQYF. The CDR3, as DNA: TGTGCCAGCAGCCCCCGGAGCGCCTACGAGCAGTACTTC.

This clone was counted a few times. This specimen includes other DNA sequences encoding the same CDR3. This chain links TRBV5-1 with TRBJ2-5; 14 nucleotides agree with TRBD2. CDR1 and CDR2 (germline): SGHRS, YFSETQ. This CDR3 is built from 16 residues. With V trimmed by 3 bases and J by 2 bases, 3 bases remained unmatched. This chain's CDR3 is CASSSGLAGGQETQYF. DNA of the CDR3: TGCGCCAGCAGCTCTGGACTAGCGGGGGGACAAGAGACCCAGTACTTC.

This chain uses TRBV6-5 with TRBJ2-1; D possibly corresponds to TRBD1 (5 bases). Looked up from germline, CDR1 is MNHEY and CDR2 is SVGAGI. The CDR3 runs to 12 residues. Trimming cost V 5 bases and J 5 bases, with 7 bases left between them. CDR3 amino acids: CASSRQNNEQFF. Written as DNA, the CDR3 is TGTGCCAGCAGTCGACAGAACAATGAGCAGTTCTTC.

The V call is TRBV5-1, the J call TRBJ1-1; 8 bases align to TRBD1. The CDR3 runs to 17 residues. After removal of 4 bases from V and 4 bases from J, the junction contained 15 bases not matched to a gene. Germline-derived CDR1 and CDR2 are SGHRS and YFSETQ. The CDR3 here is CASSPEGQGAWGTEAFF. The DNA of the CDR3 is TGCGCCAGCAGCCCGGAGGGCCAGGGGGCTTGGGGCACTGAAGCTTTCTTT. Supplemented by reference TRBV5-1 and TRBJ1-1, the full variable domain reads KAGVTQTPRYLIKTRGQQVTLSCSPISGHRSVSWYQQTPGQGLQFLFEYFSETQRNKGNFPGRFSGRQFSNSRSEMNVSTLELGDSALYLCASSPEGQGAWGTEAFFGQGTRLTVV.

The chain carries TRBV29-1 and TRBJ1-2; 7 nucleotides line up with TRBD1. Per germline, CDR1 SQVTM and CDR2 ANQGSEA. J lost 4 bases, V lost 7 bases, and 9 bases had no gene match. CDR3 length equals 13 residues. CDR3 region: CSAGTVEFYGYTF. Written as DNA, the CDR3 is TGCAGCGCCGGGACAGTTGAGTTCTATGGCTACACCTTC.

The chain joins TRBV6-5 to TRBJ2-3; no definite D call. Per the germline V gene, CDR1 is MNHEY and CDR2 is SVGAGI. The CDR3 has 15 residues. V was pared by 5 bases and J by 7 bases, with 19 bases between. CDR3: CASSPAVGLGYTQYF. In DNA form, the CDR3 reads TGTGCCAGCAGTCCTGCGGTTGGCCTGGGATATACGCAGTATTTT.

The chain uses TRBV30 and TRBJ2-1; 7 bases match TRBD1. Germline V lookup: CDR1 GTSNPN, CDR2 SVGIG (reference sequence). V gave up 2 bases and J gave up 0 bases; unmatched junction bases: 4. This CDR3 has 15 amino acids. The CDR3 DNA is TGTGCCTGGAGTTACCGGGACAGCTCCTACAATGAGCAGTTCTTC. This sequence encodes CAWSYRDSSYNEQFF.

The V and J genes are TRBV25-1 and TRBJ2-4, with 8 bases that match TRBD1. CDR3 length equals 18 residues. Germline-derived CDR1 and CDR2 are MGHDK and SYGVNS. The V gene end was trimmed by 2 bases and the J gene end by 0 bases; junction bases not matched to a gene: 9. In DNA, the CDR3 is TGTGCCAGCAGTGAACCGGAGACAGGGGAAAGAGCCAAAAACATTCAGTACTTC. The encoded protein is CASSEPETGERAKNIQYF.

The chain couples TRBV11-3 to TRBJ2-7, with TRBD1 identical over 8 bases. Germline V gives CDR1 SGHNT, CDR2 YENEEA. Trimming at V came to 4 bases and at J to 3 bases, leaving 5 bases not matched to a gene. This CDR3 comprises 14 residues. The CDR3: CASSYSGTGYEQYF. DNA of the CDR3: TGTGCCAGCAGCTACTCCGGGACAGGCTACGAGCAGTACTTC.